The entry that follows covers one T cell receptor beta chain sequence. TCRdb's copy holds only in-frame clones and misses some; the assay was immunoSEQ multiplex PCR. Of around 64,000 clones listed, around 90% are singletons. From germline, CDR1 is MGHRA and CDR2 YSYEKL. The CDR3 is 14 residues long. Trimming pared 0 bases from V and 2 bases from J, leaving 5 bases between. This record belongs to a study of T cells after somatic rescue of genetic block. The sample comprised peripheral blood mononuclear cells (PBMCs). This TCR came from a man in his forties. This rearrangement joins TRBV4-1 to TRBJ1-5, with D unresolved. Written as DNA, the CDR3 is TGCGCCAGCAGCCAAGAAATACGCAATCAGCCCCAGCATTTT. Residues: CASSQEIRNQPQHF.